The subject of this entry is one T cell receptor beta chain. Produced via immunoSEQ multiplex PCR; TCRdb's table is partial and in-frame only. The top ten clones hold 2% to 3% of a sample with roughly 270,000 clones, 85% of them seen once. This entry belongs to a study of blood T cell repertoires in COVID-19. The study drew participants aged about 18 to 95 years from roughly 25 US areas. Participant-reported clinical history was the basis for cohort assignment. Cohort 3 recovery required two negative PCRs, clearance, or symptom resolution. The CDR3 is 14 amino acids. Germline CDR1 SQVTM, CDR2 ANQGSEA. The V end lost 7 bases, the J end lost 0 bases, and 13 bases lay between the germline ends.

This TCR came from a woman aged 50 to 60 who had recovered from COVID-19. The specimen sequenced was PBMCs or T cells enriched from blood (not recorded which). V usage is TRBV29-1 and J usage is TRBJ2-1; no reliable D call. CDR3 bases: TGCAGCGGGAATAGGCACTACTCCTACAATGAGCAGTTCTTC. Protein product: CSGNRHYSYNEQFF.